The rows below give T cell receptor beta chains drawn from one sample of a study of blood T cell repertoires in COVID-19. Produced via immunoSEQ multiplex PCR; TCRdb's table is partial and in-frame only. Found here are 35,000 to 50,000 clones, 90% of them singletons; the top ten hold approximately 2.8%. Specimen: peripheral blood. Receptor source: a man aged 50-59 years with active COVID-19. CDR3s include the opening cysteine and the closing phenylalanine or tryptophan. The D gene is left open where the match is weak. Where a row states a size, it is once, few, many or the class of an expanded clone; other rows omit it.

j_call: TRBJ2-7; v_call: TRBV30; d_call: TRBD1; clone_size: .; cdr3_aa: CAWSMDRGFSEQYF; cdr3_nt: TGTGCCTGGAGTATGGACAGGGGATTTAGCGAGCAGTACTTC
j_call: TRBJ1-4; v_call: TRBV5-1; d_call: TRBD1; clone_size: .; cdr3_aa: CASSLGGGATNEKLFF; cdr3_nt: TGCGCCAGCAGCTTGGGAGGGGGCGCAACTAATGAAAAACTGTTTTTT
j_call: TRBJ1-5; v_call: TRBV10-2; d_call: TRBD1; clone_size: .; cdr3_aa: CASTGQQYQPQHF; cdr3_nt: TGCGCCAGCACGGGACAGCAGTATCAGCCCCAGCATTTT
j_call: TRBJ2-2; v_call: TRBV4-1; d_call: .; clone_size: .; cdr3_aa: CASSQSGGRTGELFF; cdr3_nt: TGCGCCAGCAGCCAATCGGGGGGCCGGACCGGGGAGCTGTTTTTT
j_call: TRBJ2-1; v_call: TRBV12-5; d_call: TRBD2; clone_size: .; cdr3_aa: CASGTNSGGRRGEQFF; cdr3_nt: TGTGCTAGTGGTACTAATAGCGGGGGGAGACGCGGTGAGCAGTTCTTC
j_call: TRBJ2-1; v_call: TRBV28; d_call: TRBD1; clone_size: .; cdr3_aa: CASSDTGTGGFHEQFF; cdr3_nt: TGTGCCAGCAGTGATACCGGGACAGGGGGCTTCCATGAGCAGTTCTTC
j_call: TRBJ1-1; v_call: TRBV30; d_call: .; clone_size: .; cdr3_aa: CAWNRVNTEAFF; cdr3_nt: TGTGCCTGGAACAGGGTCAACACTGAAGCTTTCTTT
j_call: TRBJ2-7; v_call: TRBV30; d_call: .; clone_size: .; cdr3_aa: CAWSGGVSYEQYF; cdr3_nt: TGTGCCTGGAGTGGCGGGGTCTCCTACGAGCAGTACTTC
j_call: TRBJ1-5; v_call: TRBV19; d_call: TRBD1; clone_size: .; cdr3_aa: CASRRPDRGDNQPQHF; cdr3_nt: TGTGCCAGTAGACGCCCAGACAGGGGAGACAATCAGCCCCAGCATTTT
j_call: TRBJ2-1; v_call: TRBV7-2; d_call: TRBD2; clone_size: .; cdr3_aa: CASSFSSGYNEQFF; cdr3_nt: TGTGCCAGCAGCTTTTCTAGCGGCTACAATGAGCAGTTCTTC
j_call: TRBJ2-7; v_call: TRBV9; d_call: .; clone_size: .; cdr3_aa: CASSRDAGFSYEQYF; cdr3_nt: TGTGCCAGCAGCCGCGACGCAGGGTTTTCCTACGAGCAGTACTTC
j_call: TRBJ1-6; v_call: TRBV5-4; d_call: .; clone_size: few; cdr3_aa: CASSRLGSAYNSPLHF; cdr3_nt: TGTGCCAGCAGCCGTTTAGGGAGTGCCTATAATTCACCCCTCCACTTT
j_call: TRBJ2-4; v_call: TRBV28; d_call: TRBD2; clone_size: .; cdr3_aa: CASSGGGPAKNIQYF; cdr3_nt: TGTGCCAGCAGCGGGGGGGGGCCAGCCAAAAACATTCAGTACTTC
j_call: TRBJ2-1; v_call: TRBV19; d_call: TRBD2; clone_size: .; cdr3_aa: CASSIEPSGESLHNEQFF; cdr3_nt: TGTGCCAGTAGTATAGAACCTAGCGGGGAAAGCCTCCACAATGAGCAGTTCTTC
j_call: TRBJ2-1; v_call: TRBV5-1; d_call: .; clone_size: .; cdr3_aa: CASSLGSGPPHNEQFF; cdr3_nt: TGCGCCAGCAGCTTGGGCTCAGGCCCTCCCCACAATGAGCAGTTCTTC
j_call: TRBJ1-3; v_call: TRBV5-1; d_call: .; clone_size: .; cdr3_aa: CASSLDTVDSGNTIYF; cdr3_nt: TGCGCCAGCAGCTTGGATACGGTAGACTCTGGAAACACCATATATTTT
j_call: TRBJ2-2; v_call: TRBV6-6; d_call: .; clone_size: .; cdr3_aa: CASSYTGSGTGELFF; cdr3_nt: TGTGCCAGCAGTTACACAGGGTCGGGCACCGGGGAGCTGTTTTTT
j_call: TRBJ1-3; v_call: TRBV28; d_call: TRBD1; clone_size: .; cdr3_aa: CASSTGENTIYF; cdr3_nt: TGTGCCAGCAGTACAGGGGAAAACACCATATATTTT
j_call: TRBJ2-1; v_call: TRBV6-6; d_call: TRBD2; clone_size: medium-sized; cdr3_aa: CASSPGGETSGGNYNEQFF; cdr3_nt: TGTGCCAGCAGTCCTGGGGGGGAGACTAGCGGGGGGAATTACAATGAGCAGTTCTTC
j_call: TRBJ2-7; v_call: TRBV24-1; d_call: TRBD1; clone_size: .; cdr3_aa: CAQRRTGHPYEQYF; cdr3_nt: TGTGCCCAACGGCGGACAGGCCATCCCTACGAGCAGTACTTC
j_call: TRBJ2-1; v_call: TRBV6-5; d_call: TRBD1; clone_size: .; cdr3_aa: CASSLDRGPGNEQFF; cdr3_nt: TGTGCCAGCAGTTTAGACAGGGGGCCGGGCAATGAGCAGTTCTTC
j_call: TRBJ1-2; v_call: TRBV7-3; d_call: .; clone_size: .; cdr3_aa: CASSLTGGQNYGYTF; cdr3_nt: TGTGCCAGCAGCTTAACGGGAGGGCAGAACTATGGCTACACCTTC
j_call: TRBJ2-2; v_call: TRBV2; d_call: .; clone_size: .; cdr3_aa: CASSVAGRNTGELFF; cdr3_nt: TGTGCCAGCAGTGTCGCAGGGCGGAACACCGGGGAGCTGTTTTTT
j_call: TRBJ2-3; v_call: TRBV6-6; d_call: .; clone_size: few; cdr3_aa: CASRERQTTDTQYF; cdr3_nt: TGTGCCAGCAGGGAGCGACAGACAACAGATACGCAGTATTTT
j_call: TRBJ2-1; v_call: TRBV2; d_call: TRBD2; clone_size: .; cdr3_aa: CASRPTLAGTNNEQFF; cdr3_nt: TGTGCCAGCAGGCCTACTCTAGCGGGGACTAACAATGAGCAGTTCTTC
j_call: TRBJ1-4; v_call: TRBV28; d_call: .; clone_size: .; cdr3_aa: CASRRQSLNEKLFF; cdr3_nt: TGTGCCAGCAGGCGACAGTCTTTGAATGAAAAACTGTTTTTT
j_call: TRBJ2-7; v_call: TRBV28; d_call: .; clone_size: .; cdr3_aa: CASSFAGPSYEQYF; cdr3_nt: TGTGCCAGCAGCTTCGCGGGGCCCTCCTACGAGCAGTACTTC
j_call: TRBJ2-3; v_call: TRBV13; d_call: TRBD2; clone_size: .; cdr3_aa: CASSQNLAGGTDTQYF; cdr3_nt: TGTGCCAGCAGCCAAAACCTAGCGGGGGGCACAGATACGCAGTATTTT
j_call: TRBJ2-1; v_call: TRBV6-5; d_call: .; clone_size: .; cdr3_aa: CASSYSRRNTYNEQFF; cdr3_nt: TGTGCCAGCAGTTACTCGCGGAGGAACACCTACAATGAGCAGTTCTTC
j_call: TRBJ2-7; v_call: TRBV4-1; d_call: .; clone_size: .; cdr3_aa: CASSQDSRTGVTRGGPREQYF; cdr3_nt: TGCGCCAGCAGCCAAGACTCACGGACAGGGGTGACTCGGGGGGGGCCTAGGGAGCAGTACTTC
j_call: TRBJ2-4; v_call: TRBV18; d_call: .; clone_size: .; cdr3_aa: CASSSGSKNIQYF; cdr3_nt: TGTGCCAGCTCCTCGGGTTCCAAAAACATTCAGTACTTC
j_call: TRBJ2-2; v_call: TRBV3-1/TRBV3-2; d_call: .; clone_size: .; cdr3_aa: CASSQATGFRTGELFF; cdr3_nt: TGTGCCAGCAGCCAAGCGACAGGTTTTAGGACCGGGGAGCTGTTTTTT
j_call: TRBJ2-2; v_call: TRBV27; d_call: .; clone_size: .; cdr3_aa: CASSLPGYGTGELFF; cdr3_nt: TGTGCCAGCAGTTTGCCAGGGTATGGTACCGGGGAGCTGTTTTTT
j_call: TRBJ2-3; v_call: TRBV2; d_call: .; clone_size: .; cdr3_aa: CASSKQGYTDTQYF; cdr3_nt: TGTGCCAGCTCTAAACAGGGTTACACAGATACGCAGTATTTT
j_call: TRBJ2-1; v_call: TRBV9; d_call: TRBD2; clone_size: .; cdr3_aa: CASSVGSSGGLNEQFF; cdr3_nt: TGTGCCAGCAGCGTAGGATCTAGCGGGGGGTTAAATGAGCAGTTCTTC
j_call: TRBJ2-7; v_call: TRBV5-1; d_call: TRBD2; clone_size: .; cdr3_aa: CASSLTSGDYEQYF; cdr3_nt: TGCGCCAGCAGCTTAACTAGCGGGGACTACGAGCAGTACTTC
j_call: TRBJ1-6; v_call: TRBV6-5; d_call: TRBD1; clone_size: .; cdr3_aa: CASSRQGPYNSPLHF; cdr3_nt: TGTGCCAGCAGTCGACAGGGCCCCTATAATTCACCCCTCCACTTT
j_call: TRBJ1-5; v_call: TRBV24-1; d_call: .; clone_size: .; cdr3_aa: CATSVPGVAQPQHF; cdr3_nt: TGTGCCACCAGTGTTCCAGGGGTTGCTCAGCCCCAGCATTTT
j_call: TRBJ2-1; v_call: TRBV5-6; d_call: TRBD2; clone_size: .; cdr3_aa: CASSPGLAREQFF; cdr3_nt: TGTGCCAGCAGTCCGGGACTAGCTAGAGAGCAGTTCTTC
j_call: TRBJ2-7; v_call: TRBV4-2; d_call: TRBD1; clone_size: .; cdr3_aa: CASSQPGTGDEQYF; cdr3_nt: TGTGCCAGCAGCCAACCCGGGACAGGGGACGAGCAGTACTTC
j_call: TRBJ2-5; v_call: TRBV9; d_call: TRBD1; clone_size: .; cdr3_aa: CASSVGDRRQETQYF; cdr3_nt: TGTGCCAGCAGCGTAGGGGACAGGCGACAAGAGACCCAGTACTTC
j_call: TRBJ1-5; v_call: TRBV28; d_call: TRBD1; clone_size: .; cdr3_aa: CASKGRDSQNQPQHF; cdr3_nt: TGTGCCAGCAAAGGACGGGACAGTCAAAATCAGCCCCAGCATTTT
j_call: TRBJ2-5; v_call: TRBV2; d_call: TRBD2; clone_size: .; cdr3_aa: CASRGREGYQETQYF; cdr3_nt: TGTGCCAGCCGAGGAAGGGAGGGTTATCAAGAGACCCAGTACTTC
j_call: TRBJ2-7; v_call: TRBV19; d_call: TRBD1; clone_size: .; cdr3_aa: CASSSSTGDYEQYF; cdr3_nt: TGTGCCAGTAGTAGTTCGACAGGGGACTACGAGCAGTACTTC
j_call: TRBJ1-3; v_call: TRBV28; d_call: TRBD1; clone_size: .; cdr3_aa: CASNPPTGAGNTIYF; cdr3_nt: TGTGCCAGCAACCCTCCAACAGGGGCTGGAAACACCATATATTTT
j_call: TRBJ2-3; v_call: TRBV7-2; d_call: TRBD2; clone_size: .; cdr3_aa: CASSLAGTSGSQYF; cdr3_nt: TGTGCCAGCAGCTTAGCCGGGACTAGCGGGTCGCAGTATTTT
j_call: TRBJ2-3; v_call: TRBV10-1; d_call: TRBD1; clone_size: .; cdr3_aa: CASSELGTGVGNTQYF; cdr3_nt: TGCGCCAGCAGTGAGTTGGGGACAGGGGTCGGTAATACGCAGTATTTT
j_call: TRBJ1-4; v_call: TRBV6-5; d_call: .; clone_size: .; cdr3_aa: CASSPRATNEKLFF; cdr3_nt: TGTGCCAGCAGCCCACGGGCAACTAATGAAAAACTGTTTTTT
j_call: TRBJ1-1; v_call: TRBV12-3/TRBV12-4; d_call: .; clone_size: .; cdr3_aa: CASNPVLGTEAFF; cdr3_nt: TGTGCCAGCAACCCAGTGCTAGGCACTGAAGCTTTCTTT
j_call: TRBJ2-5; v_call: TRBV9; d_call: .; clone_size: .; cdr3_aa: CASSVGGASISKETQYF; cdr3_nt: TGTGCCAGCAGCGTTGGGGGGGCCTCTATATCCAAAGAGACCCAGTACTTC